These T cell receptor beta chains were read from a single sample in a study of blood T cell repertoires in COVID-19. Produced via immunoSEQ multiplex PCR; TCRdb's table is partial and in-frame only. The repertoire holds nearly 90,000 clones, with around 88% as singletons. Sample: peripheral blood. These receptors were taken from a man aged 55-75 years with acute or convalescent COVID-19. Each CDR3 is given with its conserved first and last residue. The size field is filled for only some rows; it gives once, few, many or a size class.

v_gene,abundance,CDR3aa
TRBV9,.,CASSVEGSGSAQYF
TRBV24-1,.,CATSASGEGSTEAFF
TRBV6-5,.,CASSWEGSVAGELFF
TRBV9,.,CASSIGTKRDTQYF
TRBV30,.,CAWSQGADQPQHF
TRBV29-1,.,CSVSGTGAPNYGYTF
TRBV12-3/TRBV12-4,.,CASRPDRGYEQYF
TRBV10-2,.,CASSERAGGPNGDEQFF
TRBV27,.,CASSLWGTSGTPYNEQFF
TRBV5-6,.,CASSLGQAQYF
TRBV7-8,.,CASSLPGLYGYTF
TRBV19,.,CASSRPDRWNPPKTSGAYNEQFF
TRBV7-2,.,CASSNWATEAFF
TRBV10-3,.,CAISETGQVGNEQFF
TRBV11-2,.,CASSYRTGTGDFSYEQYF
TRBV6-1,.,CASSDGRGSYEQYF
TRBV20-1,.,CSAATSNEQYF
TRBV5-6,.,CASSSNGPSTDTQYF
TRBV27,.,CASSWSGGASNYGYTF
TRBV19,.,CASSLEAGNQPQHF
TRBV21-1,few,CASSKLRTARRSYEQYF
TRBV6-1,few,CASSEAGGPGNTIYF
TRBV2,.,CASRRTSGRSEQYF
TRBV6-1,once,CASSEEYLTQYF
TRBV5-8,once,CASSRAGQGEKLFF
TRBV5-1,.,CASRTDRDASPLHF
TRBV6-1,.,CASSEGLGLSNYGYTF
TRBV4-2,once,CASSQDPNREQYF
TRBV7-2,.,CASSLAQTGANVLTF
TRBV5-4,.,CASSLSEDGYTF
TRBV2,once,CASRGDRGPAFF
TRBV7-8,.,CASSPGLAGYNEQFF
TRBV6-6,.,CASSSQGTGDDYEQYF
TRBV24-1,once,CATGTGETGANVLTF
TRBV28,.,CASSPPTPGNTIYF
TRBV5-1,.,CASTGDRVRDTEAFF
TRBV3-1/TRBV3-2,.,CASSQRGSYEQYF
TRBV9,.,CASSPEDSEYGYTF
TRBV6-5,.,CASMGAGGPYEQFF
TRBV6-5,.,CASSPTGTNYGYTF
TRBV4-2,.,CASSGLAGDQETQYF